This TCR beta chain was retrieved from a study of CD8+ T cells in alopecia areata. The CDR3 consists of 13 residues. Germline-derived CDR1 and CDR2 are SNHLY and FYNNEI. Between the trimmed V and J ends, which lost 7 bases and 4 bases, there was a span of 13 bases. This clone was counted a single time. RNA extraction was followed by reverse transcription into cDNA, which acted as the sequencing template. TCRdb's copy holds only in-frame clones and misses some; the assay was immunoSEQ multiplex PCR. The table lists some 170,000 clones, 50% to 60% of them singletons. As part of sample collection, lesional scalp punch biopsies and peripheral blood were taken from alopecia areata patients.

This clonotype was obtained from a human donor with alopecia areata. The sequences come from CD4+ T cells sorted from blood, collected at week 0. This chain joins TRBV2 and TRBJ2-5, with D perhaps assigned TRBD1 or TRBD2 (5 bases each). The CDR3 DNA reads as TGTGCCAGCAATTTCCGGGGCCGAGAGACCCAGTACTTC. This translates into CASNFRGRETQYF.